This T cell receptor (beta chain) derives from a study of glioma-infiltrating T cells after dendritic cell vaccination. Looking at the study overall: Autologous tumor lysate was loaded overnight onto monocyte-derived dendritic cells grown seven days with IL-4 and GM-CSF.

The germline V gene encodes CDR1 WNHNN and CDR2 SYGVQD (reference sequence). CDR3 length: 13 residues. V was clipped by 5 bases and J by 0 bases, with 7 bases between them. No glioblastoma patient carried an isocitrate dehydrogenase mutation. The PCR used 60 V beta and 13 J beta primers. The protocol was immunoSEQ multiplex PCR, while the TCRdb copy is restricted to in-frame clones and leaves out a portion. The table lists around 89,000 clones, just over 85% of them singletons. This TCR was recovered from a human donor with glioblastoma. V gene TRBV10-1 combines with J gene TRBJ1-2; D perhaps matches TRBD1 (6 bases). This specimen was blood, taken before dendritic cell vaccination. The CDR3 DNA reads as TGCGCCAGCAGTCCAGGGGCTAACTATGGCTACACCTTC. Amino acids: CASSPGANYGYTF.